The 3 T cell receptor beta chains in this list originate from one sample, sequenced in a study of blood T cell repertoires in COVID-19 (dated by TCRdb to about 2020). To prepare the library, the immunoSEQ multiplex PCR assay was applied. This is the immuneACCESS table as TCRdb keeps it, with only in-frame sequences that have V and J called. A part of the clones is gone; compared with another copy, unresolved V genes explain less than half, and the rest is unexplained. Counted in this sample were around 250,000 clones; roughly 86% of them appeared once. The ten top clones hold about 1.5% of the sample. The specimen was PBMCs or T cells enriched from blood (not recorded which). The receptors shown here come from a woman aged 45-60 years who had recovered from COVID-19.

The sample holds a few counts of this clone. The chain couples TRBV28 to TRBJ1-5; D perhaps matches TRBD1 (6 bases). Trimming pared 6 bases from V and 4 bases from J, leaving 16 bases between. The CDR3 is made up of 15 amino acids. Looked up from germline, CDR1 is MDHEN and CDR2 is SYDVKM. CDR3 sequence reads: CASRTWEGGNQPQHF. The CDR3 nucleotides read TGTGCCAGCAGAACCTGGGAGGGGGGAAATCAGCCCCAGCATTTT.

In DNA form, the CDR3 reads TGTGCCAGCTACGCCCGGAGGGGAAACACTGAAGCTTTCTTT. This gives the protein CASYARRGNTEAFF. The chain combines TRBV18 with TRBJ1-1, with a possible D match to TRBD1 (5 bases). Trimming took 7 bases from V and 2 from J, leaving 14 bases between them. The CDR3 is 14 amino acids. Germline V gene lookup returns CDR1 KGHSH and CDR2 LQKENI. Full variable domain (rest looked up from reference TRBV18 and TRBJ1-1): NAGVMQNPRHLVRRRGQEARLRCSPMKGHSHVYWYRQLPEEGLKFMVYLQKENIIDESGMPKERFSAEFPKEGPSILRIQQVVRGDSAAYFCASYARRGNTEAFFGQGTRLTVV.

J is TRBJ1-4 and V is TRBV29-1; 9 bases are a match to TRBD1. The CDR3 totals 15 residues. Germline CDR1 SQVTM, CDR2 ANQGSEA. With 4 bases clipped from V and 9 bases from J, the junction kept 12 bases outside the gene matches. CDR3 sequence reads: CSVAGEPGQGQKLFF. CDR3 in DNA: TGCAGCGTTGCCGGAGAACCGGGACAGGGCCAAAAACTGTTTTTT.